This TCR beta chain was retrieved from a study of blood T cell repertoires in COVID-19 (dated by TCRdb to the early 2020s). About the study as a whole: Samples from collaborators originated in the United States, Italy and Spain and spanned both the acute and convalescent phases of COVID-19. The repertoires were released in a freely available public database meant as a resource for research on the immune response to SARS-CoV-2. Nearly every sample came with metadata listing a de-identified subject ID, COVID-19 status, age in years and sex. Where HLA class I and class II types were available, the types were taken from metadata supplied by the sample provider, not from assay-based typing. The samples were drawn from two sources: the first 160 participants of the ongoing ImmuneRACE study, and 1,000 to 1,500 subjects contributed by 6 global collaborators. The prospective study material was composed of cDNA or gDNA derived from T cells, B-cell-depleted T cells, or PBMCs. Deeply sampled blood TCRbeta repertoires from subjects exposed to, actively infected with, or recovered from COVID-19 were included in the dataset. Summary of the overall study and its limitations: Clinical and demographic metadata were provided uncurated, with the amount varying by source and participant.

On this clone: Its antigen remains unidentified. Base quality data are lacking; no much larger clone is found one base away.

Whole blood was collected in K2EDTA tubes by collaborating institutions according to the institutions' own protocols. For TCRbeta analysis, collaborators shipped samples as frozen whole blood, isolated PBMCs, or DNA extracted from either of those sample types. Via the germline V gene (reference sequence), CDR1 is SEHNR and CDR2 FQNEAQ. Its CDR3 holds 15 amino acids, cysteine through phenylalanine. CDR3 DNA only is kept here, 45 bases in frame from base 1. The junction shows trimming of 1 base on V and 8 bases on J, and the gene matches do not reach 6 bases of it. The immunoSEQ Assay, a bias-controlled multiplex PCR, was used to amplify TCRbeta CDR3 regions from genomic DNA. On the authors' methods: Within the assay, amplification of reference gene primers was used to estimate how many nucleated cells each sample contained. To quantify the absolute abundance of each unique TCRbeta CDR3 rearrangement, sequence reads were collapsed and filtered. Productive Simpson clonality was computed per sample as the square root of Simpson's diversity index over productive rearrangements. Here the immuneACCESS table is served through TCRdb, limited to in-frame sequences with V and J called. Missing clones are a known gap in these copies; in checked studies unresolved V genes cover under half, and the rest lacks a known reason. The D gene and trimming were derived from the DNA, and the V and J assignments and clone size from that table. For this sample the table gives some 170,000 clones, of which around 82% were detected only once. The ten largest make up around 10% of the sample.

The clonotype originates from a man in his fifties or sixties with active or convalescent COVID-19. The rearranged segments are TRBV7-9 and TRBJ1-4, and 8 bases in between align with TRBD1. The sample was peripheral blood. The nucleotide sequence reads TGTGCCAGCAGCTTAGTCGGACAGGGTGTCGAAAAACTGTTTTTT. Its protein reads: CASSLVGQGVEKLFF.